This T cell receptor beta chain was sequenced in a study of T cell responses to AZD1222 COVID-19 vaccine. Findings of the study overall: White British people made up most donors, females outnumbered males, and clonal diversity was possibly underestimated.

Deletions cut 5 bases from V and 6 bases from J, with 11 bases between. There are 12 residues in the CDR3. Germline V lookup: CDR1 SGDLS, CDR2 YYNGEE. Regarding this clone: Its antigen is unknown.

Here immunoSEQ multiplex PCR was the method, and the copy in TCRdb shows in-frame clones only, minus some. The sample has 140,000 or so clones, around 89% seen once; the top ten hold approximately 1.5%. The sequencing used peripheral blood, collected on day 0 of AZD1222 vaccination. The receptor comes from an adult in good health. The V and J genes are TRBV9 and TRBJ1-2; TRBD1 is a possible D gene (6 bases). In DNA, the CDR3 is TGTGCCAGCAGGCAGGGGCCCAATGGCTACACCTTC. It specifies CASRQGPNGYTF.